This T cell receptor beta chain was identified in a study of shared clonotypes between healthy human individuals. The study's findings and limits: Represented diversity, genetic and exposure-history alike, was limited by few donors.

Terminally differentiated effector memory CD45RA+ cells were left out of the naive CD8 fraction, which was CD45RO-negative and positively selected for CCR7. There were no recent acute infections or vaccinations among the donors, who were healthy HIV-negative adults. CDR1 PRHDT and CDR2 FYEKMQ come from the germline V gene (reference sequence). The CDR3 runs 16 residues. V was clipped by 6 bases and J by 7 bases; unmatched bases: 12. Samples underwent the assay at deep level. Under the authors' procedure: Filtering differed since immunoSEQ provided only junctions, with no quality scores. TCRdb keeps only in-frame clones here, not all; method: immunoSEQ multiplex PCR. V, J and clone size reflect that table, while D and trimming were determined from the DNA. The data show some 2 million clones, about 95% seen once. Comment on this clone: Its antigen is still unknown.

The receptor's source is a man aged 18 to 29 in good health. The chain has TRBV13 and TRBJ2-1, with TRBD2 identical over 10 bases. Sequencing was performed on naive CD8+ T cells sorted from blood. CDR3 coding DNA: TGTGCCAGCAGACGTCGGGGGACTAGCGTGGAGAATGAGCAGTTCTTC. It encodes CASRRRGTSVENEQFF.